This T cell receptor beta chain was retrieved from a study of response to subunit inactivated influenza vaccine (dated by TCRdb to the late 2010s). Notes on the research overall: The study used deep quantitative T cell receptor repertoire profiling to track responses to a trivalent subunit inactivated influenza vaccine. What the research found in general, with its limitations: The authors suggested that each seasonal influenza vaccination may recruit only a limited number of new T cells.

The CDR3 numbers 12 residues from cysteine through phenylalanine. Here the CDR3 DNA is all that survives: 36 bases in frame from base 1. V and J lose 8 bases and 1 base, and a span of 7 bases separates them. Looking up the germline V gene yields CDR1 SNHLY and CDR2 FYNNEI. Comments on this clonotype: Its antigen specificity is not known. One base away there is no much larger clone; base qualities are not given.

This specimen's time point label, interpreted: 45 days after influenza vaccine administration. The method behind the library was RT-PCR. The sequencing machine was an Illumina HiSeq 2500. TCRdb reprocessing: public reads trimmed at Q25 with fastp, clones called with MiXCR, in-frame beta chains kept. Every entry covers one CDR3 protein and lists the most common genes and DNA from its rows. Counted in this sample were about 530,000 distinct CDR3 sequences; 10% to 15% of them appeared once. The ten top clones hold less than 15% of the sample. The input for sequencing was PBMCs from blood, taken about 40 days after vaccination. This receptor was obtained from a man between 45 and 60 years old who received an inactivated influenza vaccine. Donor details come from another sample of the same person, matched by shared clones. The chain is assembled from TRBV2 and TRBJ2-3, and possibly TRBD2, on 6 matching bases. The DNA is TGTGCCAGCGGGGAGGGCACAGATACGCAGTATTTT. Its protein product is CASGEGTDTQYF.